This T cell receptor (beta chain) came from a study of T-cell memory formation after mild COVID-19 (dated by TCRdb to about 2021). For the study in its entirety: TCR sequence clusters from the two donors were found to be largely donor specific. In two donors, T-cell clones that expanded and contracted after mild COVID-19 were followed by sequencing TCRalpha and TCRbeta repertoires longitudinally. The cohort was made up of two young adult volunteers, one female and one male, who were previously healthy.

This sample was sequenced with an Illumina NovaSeq 6000. TCRalpha and TCRbeta cDNA libraries were constructed by 5'RACE with constant-segment primers, with sample barcodes and unique molecular identifiers being introduced. RNA was extracted from every sample with Trizol reagent. Libraries were amplified in two PCR steps, with a second sample barcode and Illumina TruSeq adapters added in the second step. Libraries were sequenced on an Illumina NovaSeq with 2 x 150 bp paired-end reads. The study's processing was this. Reads were demultiplexed and collapsed into UMI-guided consensus sequences with migec v1.2.7. Using mixcr v2.1.11, the UMI consensuses were aligned to TRA and TRB V and J templates and assembled into clonotypes. A clonotype was counted as expanded or contracted only if both edgeR and NoisET called the change significant, with noise models trained on biological replicates. For edgeR calls, the thresholds were a false discovery rate-adjusted p below 0.01 and a log2 fold-change of 1. As an exploratory analysis of dynamics, max-normalized trajectories of the 1000 most abundant clonotypes were examined by PCA with hierarchical clustering. The CD4 or CD8 phenotype of responding clones was assigned using the separately sequenced CD4+ and CD8+ repertoires. The raw public reads went through TCRdb reprocessing: fastp at Q25, MiXCR clone calling, in-frame beta chains kept. Duplicate CDR3 protein sequences are folded into a single record with the most common DNA and genes. In this record, the V and J calls reflect TCRdb's handling and not the investigators' own analysis. Within this sample are around 160,000 distinct CDR3 sequences, with roughly 12% of them counted one time only. Together, the top ten hold less than 4% of the sample.

This clonotype appeared a few times. Its specific antigen is unknown. Per-base qualities were not stored, and no clone one base away is much larger. Trimmed from V: 6 bases; trimmed from J: 3 bases; junction bases lacking a gene match: 6. Reading from cysteine to phenylalanine, the CDR3 counts 15 amino acids. Of the read, only the CDR3 DNA is kept; its 45 bases are in frame from base 1. CDR1 and CDR2 (KGHDR, SFDVKD) derive from the germline V gene. PBMCs were isolated by Ficoll-Paque density gradient centrifugation. The paper's findings and limits, for the study overall: Clones contracting from day 15 to 85 had balanced CD4/CD8 phenotypes, while a second wave expanding from day 15 to 37 was biased towards CD4+. Contracting CD4+ clones turned up mainly in the CM and EM memory subsets, whereas EMRA was where CD8+ clones were enriched. The study covered only a couple of mild cases, and larger cohorts including severe cases with pre-infection samples were considered necessary. SARS-CoV-2 specificity was not confirmed for the second-wave clones peaking on day 37. Some responding clones were found in pre-infection memory, which suggests that pre-existing cross-reactive memory T cells took part in the SARS-CoV-2 response.

Sequences were obtained from PBMCs or a T cell subset sorted from them (not recorded which). This clonotype was obtained from a young man who had mild COVID-19 (a few samples of this study predate the infection). The sample titles of this study are shuffled in the database, so cell type and time point are left out; the donor was told from shared clones. The V and J genes are TRBV24-1 and TRBJ2-4, with 8 middle bases fitting TRBD1. The nucleotide sequence reads TGTGCCACCAGTTCGACAGGGGTCCTCAAAAACATTCAGTACTTC. The encoded protein is CATSSTGVLKNIQYF.